This T cell receptor beta chain was sequenced during a study of control samples from healthy donors and cancer patients. This clone was recorded only once. Data came from immunoSEQ multiplex PCR; TCRdb stores just in-frame clones and leaves some out. The data hold 100,000 to 150,000 clones, with around 92% observed a single time. The CDR3 runs 16 residues. CDR1 is SGHDT, CDR2 YYEEEE, per germline. V was clipped by 5 bases and J by 7 bases; unmatched bases: 7. Source material: blood. The source of this sequence is a woman aged 45-60 years in good health. The J gene is TRBJ2-1, the V gene TRBV5-6, with 15 bases that match TRBD2. As DNA, the CDR3 is TGTGCCAGCAGGGAAGCCGGGACTAGCGGGAGGAATGAGCAGTTCTTC. It specifies CASREAGTSGRNEQFF.